Sequencing of this TCR beta chain was carried out in a study of tumor-infiltrating lymphocytes in localized non-small cell lung cancer. V shed 5 bases and J shed 1 base, with 6 bases lying between them. CDR3 size: 13 residues. Germline V gives CDR1 MNHNS, CDR2 SASEGT. The protocol was immunoSEQ multiplex PCR, while the TCRdb copy is restricted to in-frame clones and leaves out a portion. The sample yields more than 5,500 clones, approximately 71% seen once. This clone was detected only a few times. The specimen was lung tumor tissue. This chain connects TRBV6-1 to TRBJ1-3, with D possibly matching TRBD1 (5 bases). This clonotype was obtained from a human donor with non-small cell lung cancer. CDR3: CASSWGSGNTIYF. The DNA of the CDR3 is TGTGCCAGCAGTTGGGGGTCTGGAAACACCATATATTTT.